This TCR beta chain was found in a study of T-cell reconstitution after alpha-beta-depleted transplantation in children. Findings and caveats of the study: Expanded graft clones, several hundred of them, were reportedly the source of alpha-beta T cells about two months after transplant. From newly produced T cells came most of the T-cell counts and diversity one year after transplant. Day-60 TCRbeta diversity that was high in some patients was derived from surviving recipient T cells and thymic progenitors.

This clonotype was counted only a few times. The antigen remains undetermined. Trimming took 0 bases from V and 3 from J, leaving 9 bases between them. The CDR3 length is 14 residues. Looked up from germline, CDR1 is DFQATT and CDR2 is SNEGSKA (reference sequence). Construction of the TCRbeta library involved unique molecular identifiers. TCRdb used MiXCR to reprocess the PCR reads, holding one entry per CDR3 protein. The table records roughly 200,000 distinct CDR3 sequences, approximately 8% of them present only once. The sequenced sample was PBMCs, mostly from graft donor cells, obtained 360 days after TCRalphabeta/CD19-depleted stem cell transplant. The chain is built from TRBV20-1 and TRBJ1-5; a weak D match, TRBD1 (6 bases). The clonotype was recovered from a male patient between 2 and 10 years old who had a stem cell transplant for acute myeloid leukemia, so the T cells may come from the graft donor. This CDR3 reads CSAREGQNNQPQHF. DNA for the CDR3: TGCAGTGCTAGAGAAGGACAGAACAATCAGCCCCAGCATTTT.